These T cell receptor beta chains were read from a single sample in a study of T cell responses to AZD1222 COVID-19 vaccine. The method was immunoSEQ multiplex PCR; TCRdb's version includes in-frame clones alone and lacks a portion of them. The table shows about 15,000 clones, with about 87% occurring only once. Sequencing used peripheral blood, obtained 28 days after the second AZD1222 dose. The origin of the receptors is an adult who received the AZD1222 COVID-19 vaccine. Each CDR3 is given with its conserved first and last residue. Each record gives: D gene, J gene, V gene, clone size, CDR3 protein, CDR3 DNA. D genes are given only for firm matches. Size tells how often a clone was seen (once, few, many) or the class of an expanded clone, and some rows leave it out.

D: TRBD1
J: TRBJ2-7
V: TRBV6-5
size: .
CDR3: CASSQTRGPYEQYF
DNA: TGTGCCAGCTCTCAAACGAGGGGGCCCTACGAGCAGTACTTC

D: TRBD1
J: TRBJ2-7
V: TRBV5-6
size: .
CDR3: CASSLAGQGAIEQYF
DNA: TGTGCCAGCAGCTTGGCGGGACAGGGGGCCATCGAGCAGTACTTC

D: .
J: TRBJ2-5
V: TRBV9
size: .
CDR3: CASIFGCQETQYF
DNA: TGTGCCAGCATCTTCGGCTGCCAAGAGACCCAGTACTTC

D: .
J: TRBJ2-7
V: TRBV7-2
size: .
CDR3: CASSLAGGLQYF
DNA: TGTGCCAGCAGCTTAGCGGGGGGGCTGCAGTACTTC

D: .
J: TRBJ1-5
V: TRBV28
size: once
CDR3: CASSSPGLNQPQHF
DNA: TGTGCCAGCAGTTCTCCCGGACTCAATCAGCCCCAGCATTTT

D: TRBD1
J: TRBJ1-3
V: TRBV30
size: .
CDR3: CAFDRASGNTIYF
DNA: TGTGCCTTCGACAGGGCCTCTGGAAACACCATATATTTT

D: .
J: TRBJ1-1
V: TRBV7-8
size: .
CDR3: CASSFPKSEAFF
DNA: TGTGCCAGCAGCTTCCCGAAAAGTGAAGCTTTCTTT

D: TRBD2
J: TRBJ2-3
V: TRBV4-2
size: .
CDR3: CASSHDRSGGGGNTQYF
DNA: TGTGCCAGCAGCCATGATCGTAGCGGGGGGGGAGGGAATACGCAGTATTTT

D: .
J: TRBJ1-6
V: TRBV6-6
size: .
CDR3: CASSYSVRDGGSPLHF
DNA: TGTGCCAGCAGTTACTCGGTCAGGGACGGGGGTTCACCCCTCCACTTT

D: .
J: TRBJ2-7
V: TRBV10-3
size: .
CDR3: CAISEGTGWAYEQYF
DNA: TGTGCCATCAGTGAAGGAACAGGATGGGCCTACGAGCAGTACTTC

D: TRBD1
J: TRBJ1-2
V: TRBV6-1
size: .
CDR3: CASSDRDRAGYTF
DNA: TGTGCCAGCAGTGACCGGGACAGGGCCGGCTACACCTTC

D: .
J: TRBJ2-1
V: TRBV15
size: .
CDR3: CATSRDHSESSYNEQFF
DNA: TGTGCCACCAGCAGAGATCACAGTGAAAGCTCCTACAATGAGCAGTTCTTC

D: .
J: TRBJ1-2
V: TRBV5-1
size: .
CDR3: CASSLGYRAKEENGYGYTF
DNA: TGCGCCAGCAGCTTGGGGTATAGGGCCAAGGAGGAGAATGGCTATGGCTACACCTTC

D: .
J: TRBJ1-1
V: TRBV2
size: .
CDR3: CASRDILNTEAFF
DNA: TGTGCCAGCCGGGACATTTTGAACACTGAAGCTTTCTTT

D: .
J: TRBJ2-2
V: TRBV20-1
size: few
CDR3: CSARPPGELFF
DNA: TGCAGTGCCCGACCCCCCGGGGAGCTGTTTTTT

D: .
J: TRBJ2-2
V: TRBV7-3
size: .
CDR3: CASSLSVTGELFF
DNA: TGTGCCAGCAGCTTAAGTGTGACCGGGGAGCTGTTTTTT

D: .
J: TRBJ1-1
V: TRBV28
size: .
CDR3: CASSYPGKDTEAFF
DNA: TGTGCCAGCAGTTACCCGGGCAAGGACACTGAAGCTTTCTTT

D: .
J: TRBJ2-7
V: TRBV6-6
size: .
CDR3: CASRNEQGPTYEQYF
DNA: TGTGCCAGCAGGAATGAACAGGGACCAACCTACGAGCAGTACTTC

D: .
J: TRBJ2-1
V: TRBV28
size: .
CDR3: CASRSPGYNEQFF
DNA: TGTGCCAGCAGAAGTCCTGGGTACAATGAGCAGTTCTTC

D: TRBD1
J: TRBJ1-1
V: TRBV19
size: .
CDR3: CASQTGVGTEAFF
DNA: TGTGCCAGTCAGACAGGGGTGGGCACTGAAGCTTTCTTT

D: .
J: TRBJ2-7
V: TRBV3-1/TRBV3-2
size: .
CDR3: CASSQTREQYF
DNA: TGTGCCAGCAGCCAAACCAGGGAGCAGTACTTC

D: TRBD2
J: TRBJ2-3
V: TRBV5-4
size: .
CDR3: CASSLAGGSTDTQYF
DNA: TGTGCCAGCAGCCTAGCGGGGGGGAGCACAGATACGCAGTATTTT

D: .
J: TRBJ1-1
V: TRBV29-1
size: once
CDR3: CSVEIMTSGYTEAFF
DNA: TGCAGCGTTGAAATCATGACATCCGGTTACACTGAAGCTTTCTTT

D: .
J: TRBJ2-7
V: TRBV10-1
size: .
CDR3: CASSERTGPAYEQYF
DNA: TGCGCCAGCAGTGAGCGGACGGGACCCGCCTACGAGCAGTACTTC

D: .
J: TRBJ1-1
V: TRBV25-1
size: .
CDR3: CASRGSGLMNTEAFF
DNA: TGTGCCAGCAGGGGGTCGGGGTTAATGAACACTGAAGCTTTCTTT

D: TRBD2
J: TRBJ2-2
V: TRBV7-2
size: once
CDR3: CASSLPSGVTTGELFF
DNA: TGTGCCAGCAGCTTACCTAGCGGGGTTACAACCGGGGAGCTGTTTTTT

D: TRBD1
J: TRBJ2-7
V: TRBV15
size: .
CDR3: CATSRETGGYEQYF
DNA: TGTGCCACCAGCAGGGAGACAGGGGGCTACGAGCAGTACTTC

D: .
J: TRBJ2-7
V: TRBV18
size: .
CDR3: CASSPIRGLEQYF
DNA: TGTGCCAGCTCACCAATAAGGGGGTTAGAGCAGTACTTC

D: .
J: TRBJ1-2
V: TRBV28
size: few
CDR3: CACSPVAVYGYTF
DNA: TGTGCCTGTTCCCCCGTGGCAGTTTATGGCTACACCTTC

D: TRBD1
J: TRBJ1-4
V: TRBV19
size: .
CDR3: CASSTRQGVNEKLFF
DNA: TGTGCCAGTAGTACCCGACAGGGGGTAAATGAAAAACTGTTTTTT

D: .
J: TRBJ1-5
V: TRBV6-6
size: .
CDR3: CASKFNGASNQPQHF
DNA: TGTGCCAGCAAGTTTAACGGGGCGAGCAATCAGCCCCAGCATTTT

D: .
J: TRBJ2-1
V: TRBV3-1/TRBV3-2
size: once
CDR3: CASSQGNRAYNEQFF
DNA: TGTGCCAGCAGCCAGGGGAACAGGGCCTACAATGAGCAGTTCTTC

D: TRBD1
J: TRBJ1-4
V: TRBV7-9
size: once
CDR3: CASSSWTGDEKLFF
DNA: TGTGCCAGCAGCTCCTGGACAGGGGATGAAAAACTGTTTTTT

D: .
J: TRBJ1-1
V: TRBV19
size: few
CDR3: CASIDRRGGVNTEAFF
DNA: TGTGCCAGTATAGATCGGCGGGGAGGGGTGAACACTGAAGCTTTCTTT

D: TRBD1
J: TRBJ1-4
V: TRBV28
size: .
CDR3: CASSRPTGGDEKLFF
DNA: TGTGCCAGCAGTCGCCCGACAGGGGGCGATGAAAAACTGTTTTTT

D: .
J: TRBJ2-2
V: TRBV29-1
size: .
CDR3: CSVEGRAGELFF
DNA: TGCAGCGTTGAAGGGCGGGCCGGGGAGCTGTTTTTT

D: TRBD1
J: TRBJ1-1
V: TRBV29-1
size: .
CDR3: CSVGGTGGTEAFF
DNA: TGCAGCGTTGGAGGGACAGGGGGCACTGAAGCTTTCTTT

D: .
J: TRBJ2-3
V: TRBV5-1
size: once
CDR3: CASSLAQSTDTQYF
DNA: TGCGCCAGCAGCTTGGCTCAGTCCACAGATACGCAGTATTTT

D: .
J: TRBJ1-3
V: TRBV7-8
size: .
CDR3: CASSYRVASSGNTIYF
DNA: TGTGCCAGCAGCTATAGGGTAGCCAGCTCTGGAAACACCATATATTTT

D: .
J: TRBJ2-7
V: TRBV28
size: .
CDR3: CASRGRGPPSSYEQYF
DNA: TGTGCCAGCAGAGGTAGGGGCCCCCCTAGCTCCTACGAGCAGTACTTC

D: TRBD2
J: TRBJ2-5
V: TRBV4-1
size: .
CDR3: CASSKNLAGARETQYF
DNA: TGCGCCAGCAGCAAGAACCTAGCGGGGGCCCGGGAGACCCAGTACTTC

D: TRBD1
J: TRBJ1-6
V: TRBV5-1
size: .
CDR3: CASSPGGTVDSPLHF
DNA: TGCGCCAGCAGCCCCGGCGGGACAGTCGATTCACCCCTCCACTTT

D: .
J: TRBJ1-5
V: TRBV19
size: .
CDR3: CASSIDQVQPQHF
DNA: TGTGCCAGTAGTATAGATCAAGTTCAGCCCCAGCATTTT

D: TRBD2
J: TRBJ2-2
V: TRBV5-1
size: .
CDR3: CASSVTSGRTGELFF
DNA: TGCGCCAGCAGCGTGACTAGCGGAAGAACCGGGGAGCTGTTTTTT

D: .
J: TRBJ2-1
V: TRBV9
size: .
CDR3: CASSQREVNYNEQFF
DNA: TGTGCCAGCAGCCAGAGGGAGGTAAATTACAATGAGCAGTTCTTC

D: .
J: TRBJ1-4
V: TRBV28
size: .
CDR3: CASSLTAPNEKLFF
DNA: TGTGCCAGCAGTTTGACAGCCCCTAATGAAAAACTGTTTTTT

D: TRBD2
J: TRBJ2-3
V: TRBV5-1
size: once
CDR3: CASSLSSGSGRVDTQYF
DNA: TGCGCCAGCAGCTTGTCTAGCGGGAGTGGTCGTGTCGATACGCAGTATTTT

D: TRBD2
J: TRBJ2-7
V: TRBV7-2
size: .
CDR3: CASSPLAGVGEQYF
DNA: TGTGCCAGCAGCCCTCTAGCGGGAGTCGGGGAGCAGTACTTC

D: .
J: TRBJ1-6
V: TRBV4-1
size: .
CDR3: CASSQDRGWSPLHF
DNA: TGCGCCAGCAGCCAAGATAGGGGCTGGTCACCCCTCCACTTT

D: TRBD2
J: TRBJ2-7
V: TRBV4-1
size: .
CDR3: CASSPGGGRGSYEQYF
DNA: TGCGCCAGCAGCCCCGGGGGGGGCCGGGGCTCCTACGAGCAGTACTTC

D: .
J: TRBJ1-5
V: TRBV19
size: .
CDR3: CATGVGGDQPQHF
DNA: TGTGCCACTGGGGTAGGGGGGGATCAGCCCCAGCATTTT

D: TRBD1
J: TRBJ2-7
V: TRBV19
size: .
CDR3: CASRGQGRNEQYF
DNA: TGTGCCAGTAGAGGACAGGGGAGGAACGAGCAGTACTTC

D: .
J: TRBJ2-3
V: TRBV7-3
size: .
CDR3: CASSLGVDTDTQYF
DNA: TGTGCCAGCAGCTTAGGTGTAGACACAGATACGCAGTATTTT

D: TRBD1
J: TRBJ1-6
V: TRBV18
size: few
CDR3: CASSPAGTVNSPLHF
DNA: TGTGCCAGCTCACCCGCCGGGACAGTTAATTCACCCCTCCACTTT

D: .
J: TRBJ2-1
V: TRBV6-5
size: .
CDR3: CASNSPPSSYNEQFF
DNA: TGTGCCAGCAATAGCCCGCCGAGCTCCTACAATGAGCAGTTCTTC

D: TRBD1
J: TRBJ2-3
V: TRBV7-2
size: .
CDR3: CASSSGDRGAADTQYF
DNA: TGTGCCAGCAGCTCGGGGGACAGGGGTGCCGCAGATACGCAGTATTTT

D: .
J: TRBJ2-7
V: TRBV29-1
size: once
CDR3: CSVRRFFNASYEQYF
DNA: TGCAGCGTTCGCAGGTTCTTCAACGCCTCCTACGAGCAGTACTTC

D: .
J: TRBJ1-5
V: TRBV19
size: .
CDR3: CASSLGFNQPQHF
DNA: TGTGCCAGTAGTTTGGGGTTCAATCAGCCCCAGCATTTT

D: .
J: TRBJ1-1
V: TRBV7-9
size: .
CDR3: CASSLATGRTEAFF
DNA: TGTGCCAGCAGCTTAGCTACAGGGCGCACTGAAGCTTTCTTT